The 18 T cell receptor beta chains given below trace back to one sample, sequenced in a study of human T cells and chemical hapten exposure. Time point meaning: pre-sensitization, week 0. Noted treatment: therapeutic diphenylcyclopropenone sensitization with weekly scalp DPC. TCRdb passed the RACE reads through MiXCR, listing each CDR3 protein once. Here the sample spans roughly 40,000 distinct CDR3 sequences, around 12% being singletons. The sample consisted of whole blood, taken in connection with sensitization to the hapten diphenylcyclopropenone (DPC). These receptors were collected from a young woman with alopecia areata. Some clones in this sample may be carry-over from other donors' samples.

This clonotype was observed many times. The chain is built from TRBV5-4 and TRBJ2-1, with TRBD2 matching 7 bases. Germline V gene data show CDR1 as SGHNT and CDR2 as YYREEE (reference sequence). The CDR3 loop spans 16 amino acids. V dropped 4 bases and J dropped 0; count of bases not matched to a gene: 7. In nucleotides, the CDR3 is TGTGCCAGCAGCGCGGGACTACAAAGCTCCTACAATGAGCAGTTCTTC. This codes for CASSAGLQSSYNEQFF.

This clonotype was detected ten times or more. V gene TRBV11-2 combines with J gene TRBJ1-1; no firm D call. The CDR3 extends over 15 amino acids. The V gene's germline CDR1 is SGHAT and CDR2 FQNNGV. V was cut by 0 bases and J by 0 bases, with 8 bases left in between. The CDR3: CASSLDPSMNTEAFF. The CDR3 DNA follows: TGTGCCAGCAGCTTAGATCCCTCCATGAACACTGAAGCTTTCTTT.

The rearrangement uses TRBV30 and TRBJ1-5; D is unclear. The CDR3 runs to 16 residues. V lost 1 base and J lost 6, with 19 bases in between. Germline V gene lookup returns CDR1 GTSNPN and CDR2 SVGIG (reference sequence). CDR3 sequence reads: CAWSGQGSDSGQPQHF. DNA for the CDR3: TGTGCCTGGAGTGGCCAAGGGAGCGATAGCGGTCAGCCCCAGCATTTT.

Many counts were recorded for this clonotype. The rearrangement uses TRBV2 and TRBJ2-1; 12 bases line up with TRBD2. V shed 6 bases, J shed 6 bases, and the junction held 6 bases outside the gene matches. Germline assignment: CDR1 SNHLY and CDR2 FYNNEI. The CDR3 contains 15 residues. CDR3: CASRETSGSSNEQFF. The CDR3 DNA is TGTGCCAGCAGAGAGACTAGCGGGAGCTCCAATGAGCAGTTCTTC. Full variable domain (rest looked up from reference TRBV2 and TRBJ2-1): EPEVTQTPSHQVTQMGQEVILRCVPISNHLYFYWYRQILGQKVEFLVSFYNNEISEKSEIFDDQFSVERPDGSNFTLKIRSTKLEDSAMYFCASRETSGSSNEQFFGPGTRLTVL.

This clonotype has only a few counts. V usage is TRBV6-5 and J usage is TRBJ1-1; no definite D call. CDR3 length equals 13 residues. V lost 2 bases and J lost 1, with 5 bases in between. The V gene's germline CDR1 is MNHEY and CDR2 SVGAGI. CDR3 sequence: CASSYVSNTEAFF. The DNA for the CDR3 is TGTGCCAGCAGTTACGTCTCGAACACTGAAGCTTTCTTT.

This clonotype was detected many times. The chain links TRBV6-1 to TRBJ2-3, with 10 bases fitting TRBD2. The CDR3 is 15 amino acids. Germline V CDR1 and CDR2: MNHNS, SASEGT. V shed 6 bases, J shed 0 bases, and the junction held 3 bases outside the gene matches. CDR3 loop: CASSLLAGSTDTQYF. In DNA, the CDR3 is TGTGCCAGCAGCCTACTAGCGGGAAGCACAGATACGCAGTATTTT.

This clonotype was observed many times. The chain is built from TRBV28 and TRBJ2-5; D is unclear. The V gene's germline CDR1 is MDHEN and CDR2 SYDVKM. Trimming removed 10 bases from V and 3 bases from J, with 12 bases in between. This CDR3 region has 12 residues. CDR3 coding DNA: TGTGCCACCTTAGATCCAAAAGAGACCCAGTACTTC. The encoded protein is CATLDPKETQYF.

This clonotype has only a few counts. The chain joins TRBV28 to TRBJ2-2; D may be TRBD2 (5 bases). Germline V gene sequence: CDR1 MDHEN, CDR2 SYDVKM. This CDR3 has 22 amino acids. Trimming cost V 7 bases and J 0 bases, with 33 bases left between them. The DNA for the CDR3 is TGTGCCAGCAAGGACTCCTTTGGTTGGGATATTAAGGTAGTCTCGAACACCGGGGAGCTGTTTTTT. This codes for CASKDSFGWDIKVVSNTGELFF.

The table lists this clonotype with a few counts. V usage is TRBV18 and J usage is TRBJ2-1; 10 bases are shared with TRBD2. The V gene's germline CDR1 is KGHSH and CDR2 LQKENI. The CDR3 is 16 amino acids. Germline trimming cut 1 base from V and 7 bases from J; bases unmatched to any gene: 7. The CDR3 region has the DNA TGTGCCAGCTCACCACGGCTAGCGGGAGATGATAATGAGCAGTTCTTC. Amino acid sequence: CASSPRLAGDDNEQFF. Variable domain in full (rest from reference TRBV18 and TRBJ2-1): NAGVMQNPRHLVRRRGQEARLRCSPMKGHSHVYWYRQLPEEGLKFMVYLQKENIIDESGMPKERFSAEFPKEGPSILRIQQVVRGDSAAYFCASSPRLAGDDNEQFFGPGTRLTVL.

Many counts were recorded for this clonotype. This sequence joins TRBV2 and TRBJ2-3; D gene uncertain. The CDR3 loop spans 11 amino acids. Germline V gene lookup returns CDR1 SNHLY and CDR2 FYNNEI. V lost 11 bases and J 7 bases, leaving 13 bases between the germline ends. The CDR3 DNA sequence: TGTGCCTCCTACGACGGATATACGCAGTATTTT. Encoded protein: CASYDGYTQYF.

The J gene is TRBJ2-5, the V gene TRBV11-3; D gene ambiguous. Germline values: CDR1 SGHNT, CDR2 YENEEA. The CDR3 is made up of 13 amino acids. The V end lost 5 bases, the J end lost 4 bases, and 11 bases lay between the germline ends. Here the CDR3 reads CASSPLASETQYF. In DNA form, the CDR3 reads TGTGCCAGCAGCCCCCTGGCTTCAGAGACCCAGTACTTC.

There are many counts of this clonotype. J is TRBJ2-7 and V is TRBV7-9; tentatively, D is TRBD1 (5 bases). Germline V gene data show CDR1 as SEHNR and CDR2 as FQNEAQ (reference sequence). V lost 5 bases to trimming and J lost 6 bases, with 14 bases between them. There are 13 residues in the CDR3. The CDR3 sequence is CASSVQGGSEQYF. CDR3 in DNA: TGTGCCAGCAGCGTCCAGGGTGGAAGCGAGCAGTACTTC. Using reference TRBV7-9 and TRBJ2-7 for the parts outside the CDR3, the full variable domain is DTGVSQNPRHKITKRGQNVTFRCDPISEHNRLYWYRQTLGQGPEFLTYFQNEAQLEKSRLLSDRFSAERPKGSFSTLEIQRTEQGDSAMYLCASSVQGGSEQYFGPGTRLTVT.

The V and J genes are TRBV9 and TRBJ2-3, with 11 bases aligning to TRBD1. This CDR3 region has 15 residues. The junction had 6 bases not matched to a gene; V was cut back by 4 bases and J by 5 bases. From germline, CDR1 is SGDLS and CDR2 YYNGEE. The CDR3 DNA reads as TGTGCCAGCAGCCCGGACAGGGGGCTCGGAGATACGCAGTATTTT. This codes for CASSPDRGLGDTQYF.

This chain connects TRBV5-1 to TRBJ2-3; the D is unclear. Between the trimmed V and J ends, which lost 0 bases and 5 bases, there was a span of 7 bases. This CDR3 contains 13 residues. Germline CDR1 is SGHRS and CDR2 is YFSETQ. The CDR3 nucleotides read TGCGCCAGCAGCTTGGATAGCTTAGATACGCAGTATTTT. It specifies CASSLDSLDTQYF.

There are a few counts of this clonotype. V usage is TRBV7-8 and J usage is TRBJ2-6; no firm D call. CDR1 is SGHVS and CDR2 is FQNEAQ in the germline V gene. The CDR3 covers 14 residues. Deletions cut 8 bases from V and 4 bases from J, with 12 bases between. CDR3 protein: CASLPARGANVLTF. The DNA for the CDR3 is TGTGCCAGCCTCCCGGCGAGAGGGGCCAACGTCCTGACTTTC.

This clonotype turned up a few times. The CDR3 loop reads CASSLRGQREETQYF. The CDR3 bases are TGTGCCAGCAGTTTAAGGGGACAGCGGGAGGAGACCCAGTACTTC. The J gene is TRBJ2-5, the V gene TRBV28; possible D gene TRBD2, 8 bases. V was shortened by 2 bases and J by 5 bases, with 15 bases between the two germline ends. CDR3 length: 15 amino acids. CDR1 and CDR2 (germline): MDHEN, SYDVKM. Combining the CDR3 with reference TRBV28 and TRBJ2-5 gives the whole variable domain DVKVTQSSRYLVKRTGEKVFLECVQDMDHENMFWYRQDPGLGLRLIYFSYDVKMKEKGDIPEGYSVSREKKERFSLILESASTNQTSMYLCASSLRGQREETQYFGPGTRLLVL.

This clonotype was observed at least ten times. The chain carries TRBV7-9 and TRBJ2-2; no clear D gene. Germline V lookup: CDR1 SEHNR, CDR2 FQNEAQ (reference sequence). CDR3 size: 16 residues. V shed 0 bases and J shed 4 bases, with 12 bases lying between them. CDR3 sequence (DNA): TGTGCCAGCAGCTTAGCGCGTGCGGTGGGCACCGGGGAGCTGTTTTTT. Amino acid sequence: CASSLARAVGTGELFF.

The table lists this clonotype with many counts. The chain joins TRBV6-2 or TRBV6-3 to TRBJ2-2; D call uncertain. V was cut by 6 bases and J by 4 bases, with 12 bases left in between. CDR1 is MNHEY and CDR2 is SVGEGT in the germline V gene. The CDR3 contains 14 residues. The CDR3 DNA sequence: TGTGCCAGCAGCCTCTTAGTGGTCACCGGGGAGCTGTTTTTT. Encoded protein: CASSLLVVTGELFF.